The rows below give T cell receptor beta chains drawn from one sample of a study of CD8+ T cells in alopecia areata. Data came from immunoSEQ multiplex PCR; TCRdb stores just in-frame clones and leaves some out. The table lists over 150,000 clones, 55% to 75% of them singletons. The sequencing here drew on CD4+ T cells sorted from blood, taken at week 24, from a patient treated with tofacitinib. The receptor source for this set is a human donor with alopecia areata. CDR3s include the opening cysteine and the closing phenylalanine or tryptophan. The D gene is left open where the match is weak. Only some rows state a clone size, as once, few, many or a class for expanded clones.

CDR3 protein: CASSSGTGVSGNQPQHF
CDR3 DNA: TGTGCCAGCAGCTCCGGGACAGGGGTGAGTGGCAATCAGCCCCAGCATTTT
D gene: TRBD1
clone size: -
V gene: TRBV7-2
J gene: TRBJ1-5
CDR3 length: 17

CDR3 protein: CASSEAGQGGSYEQYF
CDR3 DNA: TGTGCCAGCAGTGAAGCAGGACAGGGAGGAAGTTACGAGCAGTACTTC
D gene: TRBD1
clone size: -
V gene: TRBV6-1
J gene: TRBJ2-7
CDR3 length: 16

CDR3 protein: CASSPRDRTNTEAFF
CDR3 DNA: TGTGCCAGCAGCCCAAGGGACAGGACCAACACTGAAGCTTTCTTT
D gene: TRBD1
clone size: -
V gene: TRBV9
J gene: TRBJ1-1
CDR3 length: 15

CDR3 protein: CATSRGRFGGYNEQFF
CDR3 DNA: TGTGCCACCAGCAGAGGACGGTTCGGAGGGTACAATGAGCAGTTCTTC
D gene: -
clone size: -
V gene: TRBV15
J gene: TRBJ2-1
CDR3 length: 16

CDR3 protein: CASRVSEVVYGYTF
CDR3 DNA: TGTGCAAGTCGTGTCTCGGAAGTTGTTTATGGCTACACCTTC
D gene: -
clone size: -
V gene: TRBV12-2
J gene: TRBJ1-2
CDR3 length: 14

CDR3 protein: CSDRQGAQETQYF
CDR3 DNA: TGCAGCGATCGACAGGGGGCTCAAGAGACCCAGTACTTC
D gene: TRBD1
clone size: few
V gene: TRBV29-1
J gene: TRBJ2-5
CDR3 length: 13

CDR3 protein: CASSSTTGPQETQYF
CDR3 DNA: TGTGCCAGCAGTTCTACGACAGGCCCCCAAGAGACCCAGTACTTC
D gene: -
clone size: -
V gene: TRBV6-5
J gene: TRBJ2-5
CDR3 length: 15

CDR3 protein: CASSHRDRLETQYF
CDR3 DNA: TGTGCCAGCAGCCATCGGGACAGGCTGGAGACCCAGTACTTC
D gene: TRBD1
clone size: -
V gene: TRBV7-9
J gene: TRBJ2-5
CDR3 length: 14

CDR3 protein: CASRDRGFSNQPQHF
CDR3 DNA: TGTGCCAGCAGAGACCGTGGATTTAGCAATCAGCCCCAGCATTTT
D gene: -
clone size: -
V gene: TRBV2
J gene: TRBJ1-5
CDR3 length: 15

CDR3 protein: CAGLDGSNTGELFF
CDR3 DNA: TGTGCCGGATTGGACGGTTCGAACACCGGGGAGCTGTTTTTT
D gene: -
clone size: -
V gene: TRBV30
J gene: TRBJ2-2
CDR3 length: 14

CDR3 protein: CASRVSVLFVETQYF
CDR3 DNA: TGTGCCAGCAGGGTATCTGTTCTTTTTGTTGAGACCCAGTACTTC
D gene: -
clone size: -
V gene: TRBV2
J gene: TRBJ2-5
CDR3 length: 15

CDR3 protein: CASSLDGGRAYYEQYF
CDR3 DNA: TGTGCCAGCAGCTTGGATGGTGGAAGGGCATACTACGAGCAGTACTTC
D gene: -
clone size: -
V gene: TRBV5-6
J gene: TRBJ2-7
CDR3 length: 16

CDR3 protein: CSVGTSGGPSGTGELFF
CDR3 DNA: TGCAGCGTAGGGACTAGCGGGGGCCCTTCTGGGACCGGGGAGCTGTTTTTT
D gene: TRBD2
clone size: -
V gene: TRBV29-1
J gene: TRBJ2-2
CDR3 length: 17

CDR3 protein: CASSLGHKLAKNIQYF
CDR3 DNA: TGCGCCAGCAGCTTGGGACACAAACTAGCCAAAAACATTCAGTACTTC
D gene: -
clone size: -
V gene: TRBV5-1
J gene: TRBJ2-4
CDR3 length: 16

CDR3 protein: CAWSVQGGNSPLHF
CDR3 DNA: TGTGCCTGGAGTGTACAGGGAGGTAATTCACCCCTCCACTTT
D gene: -
clone size: -
V gene: TRBV30
J gene: TRBJ1-6
CDR3 length: 14

CDR3 protein: CSVGIHEQYF
CDR3 DNA: TGCAGCGTGGGCATACACGAGCAGTACTTC
D gene: -
clone size: -
V gene: TRBV29-1
J gene: TRBJ2-7
CDR3 length: 10

CDR3 protein: CASSSSGQGAYGYTF
CDR3 DNA: TGTGCCAGCAGCTCCTCGGGACAGGGTGCCTATGGCTACACCTTC
D gene: TRBD1
clone size: few
V gene: TRBV7-3
J gene: TRBJ1-2
CDR3 length: 15

CDR3 protein: CASRRGGYQETQYF
CDR3 DNA: TGTGCCAGCAGGAGAGGGGGTTACCAAGAGACCCAGTACTTC
D gene: -
clone size: -
V gene: TRBV6-5
J gene: TRBJ2-5
CDR3 length: 14